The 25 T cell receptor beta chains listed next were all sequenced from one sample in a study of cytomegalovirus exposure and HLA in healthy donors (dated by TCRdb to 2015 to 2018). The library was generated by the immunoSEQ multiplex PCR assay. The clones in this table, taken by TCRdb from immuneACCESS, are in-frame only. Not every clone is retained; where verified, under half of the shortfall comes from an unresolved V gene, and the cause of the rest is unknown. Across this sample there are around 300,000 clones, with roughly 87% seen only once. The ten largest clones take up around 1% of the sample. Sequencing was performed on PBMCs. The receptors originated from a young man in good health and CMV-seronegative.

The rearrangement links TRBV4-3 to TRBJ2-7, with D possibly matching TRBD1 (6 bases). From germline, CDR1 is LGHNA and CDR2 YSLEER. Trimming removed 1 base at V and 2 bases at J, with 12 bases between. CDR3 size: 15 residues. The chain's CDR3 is CASSQGGLYPYEQYF. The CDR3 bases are TGCGCCAGCAGCCAAGGGGGGCTGTATCCCTACGAGCAGTACTTC.

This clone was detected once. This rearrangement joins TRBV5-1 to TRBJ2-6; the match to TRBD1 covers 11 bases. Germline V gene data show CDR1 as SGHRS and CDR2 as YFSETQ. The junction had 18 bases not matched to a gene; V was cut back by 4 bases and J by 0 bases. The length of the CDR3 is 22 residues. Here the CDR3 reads CASSPNPSYPGTGGSGANVLTF. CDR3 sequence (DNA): TGCGCCAGCAGCCCGAATCCTTCTTACCCCGGGACAGGGGGCTCTGGGGCCAACGTCCTGACTTTC.

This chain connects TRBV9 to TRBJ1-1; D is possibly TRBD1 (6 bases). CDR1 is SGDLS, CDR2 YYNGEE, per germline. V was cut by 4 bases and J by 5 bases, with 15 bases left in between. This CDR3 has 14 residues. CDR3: CASSPRGGWTEAFF. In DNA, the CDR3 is TGTGCCAGCAGCCCCAGGGGTGGGTGGACTGAAGCTTTCTTT.

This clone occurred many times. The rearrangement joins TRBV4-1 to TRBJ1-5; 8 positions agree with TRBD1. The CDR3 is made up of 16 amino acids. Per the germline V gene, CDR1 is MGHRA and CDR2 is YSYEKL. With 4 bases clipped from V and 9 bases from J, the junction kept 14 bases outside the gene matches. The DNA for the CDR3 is TGCGCCAGCAGCCCAGGGACAGGATTTAGGGGGGGGCCCCAGCATTTT. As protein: CASSPGTGFRGGPQHF.

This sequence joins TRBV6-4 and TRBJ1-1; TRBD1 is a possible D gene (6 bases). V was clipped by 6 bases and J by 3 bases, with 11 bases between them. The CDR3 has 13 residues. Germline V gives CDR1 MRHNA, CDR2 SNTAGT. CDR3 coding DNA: TGTGCCAGCAGCTCCAGACAGGACACTGAAGCTTTCTTT. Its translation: CASSSRQDTEAFF.

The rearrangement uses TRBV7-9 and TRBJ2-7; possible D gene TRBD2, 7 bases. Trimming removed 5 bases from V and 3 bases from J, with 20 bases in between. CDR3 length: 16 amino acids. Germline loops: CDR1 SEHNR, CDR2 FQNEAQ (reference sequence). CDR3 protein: CASSPFGGKGVYEQYF. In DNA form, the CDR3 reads TGTGCCAGCAGCCCCTTCGGGGGGAAGGGGGTCTACGAGCAGTACTTC.

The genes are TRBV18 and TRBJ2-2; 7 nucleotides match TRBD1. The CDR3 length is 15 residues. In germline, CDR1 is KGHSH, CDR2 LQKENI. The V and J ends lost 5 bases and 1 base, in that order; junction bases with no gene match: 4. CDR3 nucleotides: TGTGCCAGCTCATCGGGACAGAGGAACACCGGGGAGCTGTTTTTT. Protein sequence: CASSSGQRNTGELFF. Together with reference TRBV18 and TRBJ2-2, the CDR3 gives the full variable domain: NAGVMQNPRHLVRRRGQEARLRCSPMKGHSHVYWYRQLPEEGLKFMVYLQKENIIDESGMPKERFSAEFPKEGPSILRIQQVVRGDSAAYFCASSSGQRNTGELFFGEGSRLTVL.

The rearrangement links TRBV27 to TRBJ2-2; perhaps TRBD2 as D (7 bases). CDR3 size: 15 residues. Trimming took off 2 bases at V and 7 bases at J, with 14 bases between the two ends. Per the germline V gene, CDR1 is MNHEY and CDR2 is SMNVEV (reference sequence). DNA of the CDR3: TGTGCCAGCAGTTTAGCGGGGGCCGGGAGCGGGGAGCTGTTTTTT. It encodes CASSLAGAGSGELFF.

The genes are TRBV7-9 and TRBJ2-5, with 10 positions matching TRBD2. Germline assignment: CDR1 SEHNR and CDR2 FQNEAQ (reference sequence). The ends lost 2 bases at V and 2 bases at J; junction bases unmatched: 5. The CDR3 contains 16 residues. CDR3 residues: CASSLLGLAPQETQYF. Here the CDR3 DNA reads TGTGCCAGCAGCTTACTGGGACTAGCGCCTCAAGAGACCCAGTACTTC.

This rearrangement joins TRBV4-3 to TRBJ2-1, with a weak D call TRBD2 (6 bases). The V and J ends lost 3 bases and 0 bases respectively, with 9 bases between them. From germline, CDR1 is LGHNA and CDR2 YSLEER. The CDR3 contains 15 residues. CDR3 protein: CASSQGLSSYNEQFF. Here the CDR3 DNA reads TGCGCCAGCAGCCAGGGACTGAGCTCCTACAATGAGCAGTTCTTC.

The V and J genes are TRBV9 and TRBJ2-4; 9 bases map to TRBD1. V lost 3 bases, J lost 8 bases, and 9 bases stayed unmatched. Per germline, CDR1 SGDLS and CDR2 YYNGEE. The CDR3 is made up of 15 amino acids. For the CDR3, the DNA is TGTGCCAGCAGCGCCGGGACAGGGATTGAAGACATTCAGTACTTC. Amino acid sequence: CASSAGTGIEDIQYF.

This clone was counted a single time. The CDR3 reads CAWGGQVYNQPQHF. The DNA of the CDR3 is TGTGCCTGGGGGGGACAGGTTTACAATCAGCCCCAGCATTTT. The chain uses TRBV30 and TRBJ1-5; 8 bases line up with TRBD1. The CDR3 extends over 14 amino acids. In germline, CDR1 is GTSNPN, CDR2 SVGIG (reference sequence). J was trimmed by 3 bases and V by 5 bases; bases with no gene match: 6.

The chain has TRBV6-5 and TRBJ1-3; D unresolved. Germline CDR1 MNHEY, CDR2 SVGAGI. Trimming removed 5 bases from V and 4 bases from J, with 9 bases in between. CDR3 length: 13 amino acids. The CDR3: CASSTRYGNTIYF. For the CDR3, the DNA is TGTGCCAGCAGTACCCGGTACGGAAACACCATATATTTT.

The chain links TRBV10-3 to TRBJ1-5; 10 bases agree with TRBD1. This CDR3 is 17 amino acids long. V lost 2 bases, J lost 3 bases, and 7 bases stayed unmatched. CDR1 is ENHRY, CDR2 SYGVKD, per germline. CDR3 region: CAISEGRTGGLNQPQHF. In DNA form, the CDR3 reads TGTGCCATCAGTGAGGGCCGGACAGGGGGACTCAATCAGCCCCAGCATTTT.

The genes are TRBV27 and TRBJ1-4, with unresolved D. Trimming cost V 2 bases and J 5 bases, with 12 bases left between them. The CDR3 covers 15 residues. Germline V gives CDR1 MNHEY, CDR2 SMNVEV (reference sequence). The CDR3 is CASSLTGLDNEKLFF. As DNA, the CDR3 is TGTGCCAGCAGTTTAACGGGGTTAGACAATGAAAAACTGTTTTTT.

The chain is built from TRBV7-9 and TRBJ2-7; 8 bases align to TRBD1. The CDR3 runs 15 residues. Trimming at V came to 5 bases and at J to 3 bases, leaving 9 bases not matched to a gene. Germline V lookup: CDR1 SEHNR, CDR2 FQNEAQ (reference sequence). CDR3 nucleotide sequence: TGTGCCAGCAGCAGGACAGGGATGGGAGACTACGAGCAGTACTTC. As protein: CASSRTGMGDYEQYF.

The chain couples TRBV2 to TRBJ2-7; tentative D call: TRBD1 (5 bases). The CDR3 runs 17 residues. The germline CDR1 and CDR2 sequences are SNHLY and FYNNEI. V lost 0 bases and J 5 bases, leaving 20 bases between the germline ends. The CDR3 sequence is CASSEALVGRWGNEQYF. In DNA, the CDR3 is TGTGCCAGCAGTGAAGCGCTGGTCGGCAGGTGGGGCAACGAGCAGTACTTC.

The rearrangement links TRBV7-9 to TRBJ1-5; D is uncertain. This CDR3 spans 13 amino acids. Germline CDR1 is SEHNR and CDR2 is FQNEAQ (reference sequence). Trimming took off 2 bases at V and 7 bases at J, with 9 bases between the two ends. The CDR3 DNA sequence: TGTGCCAGCAGCTTAAATTCGGAGCAGCCCCAGCATTTT. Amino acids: CASSLNSEQPQHF. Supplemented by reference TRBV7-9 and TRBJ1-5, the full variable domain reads DTGVSQNPRHKITKRGQNVTFRCDPISEHNRLYWYRQTLGQGPEFLTYFQNEAQLEKSRLLSDRFSAERPKGSFSTLEIQRTEQGDSAMYLCASSLNSEQPQHFGDGTRLSIL.

The CDR3 sequence: CASSATSGEQYF. CDR3 bases: TGTGCCAGCAGCGCGACTAGCGGCGAGCAGTACTTC. The chain couples TRBV5-5 to TRBJ2-7, with 9 bases aligning to TRBD2. CDR3 size: 12 residues. Germline V gene data show CDR1 as SGHKS and CDR2 as YYEKEE (reference sequence). Losses at the gene ends were 4 bases for V and 6 bases for J; bases not matched to a gene: 2.

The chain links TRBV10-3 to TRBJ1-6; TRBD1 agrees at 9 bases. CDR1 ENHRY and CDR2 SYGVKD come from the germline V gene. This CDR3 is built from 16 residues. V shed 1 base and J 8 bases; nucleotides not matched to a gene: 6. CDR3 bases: TGTGCCATCAGTGAGTTGGGACAGGGTGCGGATTCACCCCTCCACTTT. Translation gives CAISELGQGADSPLHF.

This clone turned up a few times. CDR3 sequence (DNA): TGCGCCAGCAGCTTGGTAGCGGGGGCCTACGAGCAGTACTTC. Protein sequence: CASSLVAGAYEQYF. The rearrangement uses TRBV5-1 and TRBJ2-7; 9 bases map to TRBD2. CDR3 size: 14 residues. V dropped 0 bases and J dropped 2; count of bases not matched to a gene: 0. Germline V lookup: CDR1 SGHRS, CDR2 YFSETQ.

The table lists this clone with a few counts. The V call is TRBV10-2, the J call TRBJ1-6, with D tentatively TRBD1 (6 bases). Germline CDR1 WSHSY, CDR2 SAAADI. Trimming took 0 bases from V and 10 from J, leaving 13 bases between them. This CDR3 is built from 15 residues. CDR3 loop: CASSESRGWGSPLHF. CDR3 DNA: TGCGCCAGCAGTGAGTCGAGGGGGTGGGGCTCACCCCTCCACTTT.

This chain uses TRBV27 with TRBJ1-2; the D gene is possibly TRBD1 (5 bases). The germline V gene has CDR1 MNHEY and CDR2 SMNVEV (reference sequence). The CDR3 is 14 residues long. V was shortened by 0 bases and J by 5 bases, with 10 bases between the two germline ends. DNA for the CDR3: TGTGCCAGCAGTTTATCAAGGGGCGCTTATGGCTACACCTTC. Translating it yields CASSLSRGAYGYTF.

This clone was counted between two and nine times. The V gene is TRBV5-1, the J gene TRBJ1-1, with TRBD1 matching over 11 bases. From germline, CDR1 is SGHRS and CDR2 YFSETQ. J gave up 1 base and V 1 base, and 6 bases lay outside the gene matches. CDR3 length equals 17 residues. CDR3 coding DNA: TGCGCCAGCAGCTTGCAGGGACAGGGGGGTTGGAACACTGAAGCTTTCTTT. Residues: CASSLQGQGGWNTEAFF. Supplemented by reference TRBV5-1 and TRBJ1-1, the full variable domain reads KAGVTQTPRYLIKTRGQQVTLSCSPISGHRSVSWYQQTPGQGLQFLFEYFSETQRNKGNFPGRFSGRQFSNSRSEMNVSTLELGDSALYLCASSLQGQGGWNTEAFFGQGTRLTVV.

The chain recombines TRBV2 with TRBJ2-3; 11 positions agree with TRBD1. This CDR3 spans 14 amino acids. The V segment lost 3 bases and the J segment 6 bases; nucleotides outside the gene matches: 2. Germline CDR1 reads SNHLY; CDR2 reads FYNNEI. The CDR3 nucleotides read TGTGCCAGCAGTGAGAGGACAGGGGGCGATACGCAGTATTTT. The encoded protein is CASSERTGGDTQYF.